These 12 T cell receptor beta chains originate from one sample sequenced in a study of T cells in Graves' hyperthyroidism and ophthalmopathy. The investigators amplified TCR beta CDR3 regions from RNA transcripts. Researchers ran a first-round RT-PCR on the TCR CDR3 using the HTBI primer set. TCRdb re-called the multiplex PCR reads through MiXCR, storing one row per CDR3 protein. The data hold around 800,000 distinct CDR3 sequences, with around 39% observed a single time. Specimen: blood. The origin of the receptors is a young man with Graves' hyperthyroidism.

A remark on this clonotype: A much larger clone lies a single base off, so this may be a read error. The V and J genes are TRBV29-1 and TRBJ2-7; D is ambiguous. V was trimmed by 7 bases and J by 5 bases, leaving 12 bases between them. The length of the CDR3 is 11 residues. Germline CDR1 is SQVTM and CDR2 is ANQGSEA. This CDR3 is CSAERGDEQYF. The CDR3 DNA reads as TGCAGCGCCGAGCGAGGTGACGAGCAGTACTTC.

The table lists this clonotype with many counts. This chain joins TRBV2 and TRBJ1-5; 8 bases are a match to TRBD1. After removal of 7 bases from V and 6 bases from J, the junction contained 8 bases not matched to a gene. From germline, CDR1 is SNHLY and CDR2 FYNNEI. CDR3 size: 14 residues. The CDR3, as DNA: TGTGCCAGCACCTCGGACAGGGCTTCTCAGCCCCAGCATTTT. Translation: CASTSDRASQPQHF.

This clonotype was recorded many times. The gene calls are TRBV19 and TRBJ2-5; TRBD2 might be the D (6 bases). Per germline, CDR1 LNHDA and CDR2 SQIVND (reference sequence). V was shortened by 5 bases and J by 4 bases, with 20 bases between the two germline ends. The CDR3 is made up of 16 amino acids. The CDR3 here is CASSAQKGSGLETQYF. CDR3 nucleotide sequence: TGTGCCAGTAGTGCCCAGAAAGGTAGCGGACTAGAGACCCAGTACTTC. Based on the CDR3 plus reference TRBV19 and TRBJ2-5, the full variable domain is DGGITQSPKYLFRKEGQNVTLSCEQNLNHDAMYWYRQDPGQGLRLIYYSQIVNDFQKGDIAEGYSVSREKKESFPLTVTSAQKNPTAFYLCASSAQKGSGLETQYFGPGTRLLVL.

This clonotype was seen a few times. The CDR3 DNA reads TGTGCCACCACGGGAGGAGGGAGAGGTCAGCCCCAGCATTTT. Protein: CATTGGGRGQPQHF. This sequence joins TRBV6-2 or TRBV6-3 and TRBJ1-5; D uncertain. V lost 10 bases and J lost 6, with 19 bases in between. The CDR3 runs to 14 residues. Germline values: CDR1 MNHEY, CDR2 SVGEGT.

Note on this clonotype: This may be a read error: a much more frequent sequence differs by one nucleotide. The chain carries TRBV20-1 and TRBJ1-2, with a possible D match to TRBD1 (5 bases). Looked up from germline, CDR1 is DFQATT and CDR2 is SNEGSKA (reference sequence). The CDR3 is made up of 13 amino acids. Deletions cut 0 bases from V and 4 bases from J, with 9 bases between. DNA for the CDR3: TGCAGTGCTAGAGATTGGGGGGGCTATGGCTACACCTTC. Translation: CSARDWGGYGYTF.

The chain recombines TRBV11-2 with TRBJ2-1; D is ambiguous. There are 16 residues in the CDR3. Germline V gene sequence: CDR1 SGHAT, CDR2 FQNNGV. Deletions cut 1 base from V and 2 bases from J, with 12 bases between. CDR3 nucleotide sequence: TGTGCCAGCAGCTTAGGCCCATTAGAGACCTACAATGAGCAGTTCTTC. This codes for CASSLGPLETYNEQFF. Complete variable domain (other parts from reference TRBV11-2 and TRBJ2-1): EAGVAQSPRYKIIEKRQSVAFWCNPISGHATLYWYQQILGQGPKLLIQFQNNGVVDDSQLPKDRFSAERLKGVDSTLKIQPAKLEDSAVYLCASSLGPLETYNEQFFGPGTRLTVL.

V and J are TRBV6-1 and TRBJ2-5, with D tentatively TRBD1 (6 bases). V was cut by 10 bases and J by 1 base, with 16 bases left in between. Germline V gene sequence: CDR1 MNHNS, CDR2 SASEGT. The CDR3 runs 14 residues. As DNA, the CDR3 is TGTGCCAACGGACGTGGACAGTTCCAAGAGACCCAGTACTTC. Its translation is CANGRGQFQETQYF.

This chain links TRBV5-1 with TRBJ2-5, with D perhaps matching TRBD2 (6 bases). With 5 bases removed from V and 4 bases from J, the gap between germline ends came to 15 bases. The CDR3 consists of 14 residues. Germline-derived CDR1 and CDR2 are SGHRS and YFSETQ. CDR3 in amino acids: CASSSSGTGETQYF. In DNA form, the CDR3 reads TGCGCCAGCAGTTCCTCCGGGACTGGAGAGACCCAGTACTTC.

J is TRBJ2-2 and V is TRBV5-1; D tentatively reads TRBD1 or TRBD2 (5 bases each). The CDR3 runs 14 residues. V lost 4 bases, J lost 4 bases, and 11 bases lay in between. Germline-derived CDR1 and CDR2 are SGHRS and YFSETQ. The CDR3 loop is CASSRDGSTGELFF. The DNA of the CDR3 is TGCGCCAGCAGCAGGGACGGAAGCACCGGGGAGCTGTTTTTT. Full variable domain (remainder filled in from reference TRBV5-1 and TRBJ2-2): KAGVTQTPRYLIKTRGQQVTLSCSPISGHRSVSWYQQTPGQGLQFLFEYFSETQRNKGNFPGRFSGRQFSNSRSEMNVSTLELGDSALYLCASSRDGSTGELFFGEGSRLTVL.

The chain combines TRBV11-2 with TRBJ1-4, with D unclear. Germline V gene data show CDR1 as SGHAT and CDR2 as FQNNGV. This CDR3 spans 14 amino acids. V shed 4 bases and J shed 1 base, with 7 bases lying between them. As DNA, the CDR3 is TGTGCCAGCAGCTCAGTGGGAACTAATGAAAAACTGTTTTTT. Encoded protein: CASSSVGTNEKLFF.

DNA for the CDR3: TGTGCCAGCAGTTACCAGGTAGGGGTGAACACTGAAGCTTTCTTT. It yields the protein CASSYQVGVNTEAFF. The gene calls are TRBV6-6 and TRBJ1-1; D possibly corresponds to TRBD1 (5 bases). This CDR3 is built from 15 residues. V lost 2 bases to trimming and J lost 0 bases, with 10 bases between them. Looked up from germline, CDR1 is MNHNY and CDR2 is SVGAGI (reference sequence).

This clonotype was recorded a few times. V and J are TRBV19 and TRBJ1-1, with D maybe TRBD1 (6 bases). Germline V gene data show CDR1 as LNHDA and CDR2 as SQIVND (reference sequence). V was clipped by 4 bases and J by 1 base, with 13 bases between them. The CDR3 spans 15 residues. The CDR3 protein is CASSKDRGGNTEAFF. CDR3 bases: TGTGCCAGTAGTAAGGACAGAGGAGGGAACACTGAAGCTTTCTTT.